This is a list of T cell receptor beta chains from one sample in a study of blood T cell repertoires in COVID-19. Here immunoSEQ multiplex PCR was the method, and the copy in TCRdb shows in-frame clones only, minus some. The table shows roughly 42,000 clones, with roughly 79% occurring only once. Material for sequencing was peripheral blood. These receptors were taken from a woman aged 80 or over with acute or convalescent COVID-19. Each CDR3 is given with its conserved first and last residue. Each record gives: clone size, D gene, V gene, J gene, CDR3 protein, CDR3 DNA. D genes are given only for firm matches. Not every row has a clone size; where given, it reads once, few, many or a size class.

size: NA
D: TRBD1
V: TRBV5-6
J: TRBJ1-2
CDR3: CASRQGARGYTF
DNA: TGTGCCAGCAGGCAGGGGGCGCGGGGCTACACCTTC

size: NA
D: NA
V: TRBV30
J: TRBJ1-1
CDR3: CAWIWASTEAFF
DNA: TGTGCCTGGATATGGGCCTCCACTGAAGCTTTCTTT

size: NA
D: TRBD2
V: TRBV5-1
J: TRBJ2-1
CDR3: CASSILAGVANEQFF
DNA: TGCGCCAGCAGCATACTAGCGGGAGTGGCCAATGAGCAGTTCTTC

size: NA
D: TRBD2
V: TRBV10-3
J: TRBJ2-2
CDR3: CAISGLAGGGGELFF
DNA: TGTGCCATCAGTGGACTAGCGGGAGGGGGAGGGGAGCTGTTTTTT

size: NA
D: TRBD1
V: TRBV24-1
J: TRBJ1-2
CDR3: CATSAEGAVGYTF
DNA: TGTGCCACCAGTGCTGAGGGGGCGGTTGGCTACACCTTC

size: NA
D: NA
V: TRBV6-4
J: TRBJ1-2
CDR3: CASRPEGSSRDYGYTF
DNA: TGTGCCAGCAGGCCGGAGGGGTCGTCCCGGGACTATGGCTACACCTTC

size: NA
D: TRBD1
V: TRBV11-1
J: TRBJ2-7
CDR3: CASSRGGTGGYEQYF
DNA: TGTGCCAGCAGCCGCGGGGGGACAGGGGGCTACGAGCAGTACTTC

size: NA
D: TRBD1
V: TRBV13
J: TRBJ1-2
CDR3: CASSFGQGGYGYTF
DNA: TGTGCCAGCAGCTTCGGACAGGGAGGCTATGGCTACACCTTC

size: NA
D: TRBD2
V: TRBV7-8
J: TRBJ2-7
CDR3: CASSLYSRTSGRGNEQYF
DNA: TGTGCCAGCAGCTTATATAGTAGGACTAGCGGGAGAGGCAACGAGCAGTACTTC

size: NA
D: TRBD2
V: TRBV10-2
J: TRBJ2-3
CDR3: CASRGTSGSYTQYF
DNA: TGCGCCAGCAGAGGGACTAGCGGGAGTTATACGCAGTATTTT

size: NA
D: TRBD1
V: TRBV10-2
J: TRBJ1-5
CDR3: CATGLSGGAQPQHF
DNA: TGCGCCACCGGGTTGTCAGGGGGTGCTCAGCCCCAGCATTTT

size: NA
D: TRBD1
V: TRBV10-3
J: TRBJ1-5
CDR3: CAISEGQGGSQPQHF
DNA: TGTGCCATCAGTGAGGGGCAGGGGGGCAGTCAGCCCCAGCATTTT

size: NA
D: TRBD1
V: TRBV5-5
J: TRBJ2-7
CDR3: CASSLEQGITNEQYF
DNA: TGTGCCAGCAGCTTGGAACAGGGGATTACTAACGAGCAGTACTTC

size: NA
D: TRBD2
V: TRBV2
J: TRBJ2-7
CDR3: CASRLTGGTYEQYF
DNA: TGTGCCAGCAGACTTACGGGGGGGACCTACGAGCAGTACTTC

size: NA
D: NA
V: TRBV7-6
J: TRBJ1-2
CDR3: CASSPSYGAGYGYTF
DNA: TGTGCCAGCAGCCCATCCTATGGGGCTGGCTATGGCTACACCTTC

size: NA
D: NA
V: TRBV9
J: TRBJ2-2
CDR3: CASSPRPGGGGELFF
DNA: TGTGCCAGCAGCCCCCGACCCGGTGGAGGCGGGGAGCTGTTTTTT

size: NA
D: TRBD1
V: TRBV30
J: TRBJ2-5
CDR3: CAYTGTGVTETQYF
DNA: TGTGCCTATACGGGGACAGGGGTTACGGAGACCCAGTACTTC

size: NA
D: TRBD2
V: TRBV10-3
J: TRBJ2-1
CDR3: CAISERDGLAGRGGNEQFF
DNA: TGTGCCATCAGTGAGCGCGACGGACTAGCGGGACGAGGAGGCAATGAGCAGTTCTTC

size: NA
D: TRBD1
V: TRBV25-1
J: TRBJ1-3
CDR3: CASASGGWARGEGNTIYF
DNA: TGTGCCAGCGCCTCAGGGGGATGGGCCCGGGGCGAAGGAAACACCATATATTTT

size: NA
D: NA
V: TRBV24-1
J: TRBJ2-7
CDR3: CAGRGTSSYEQYF
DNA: TGTGCCGGGAGGGGGACCAGCTCCTACGAGCAGTACTTC

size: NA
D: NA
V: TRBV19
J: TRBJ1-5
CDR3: CASTRQNQPQHF
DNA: TGTGCCAGTACCCGACAGAATCAGCCCCAGCATTTT

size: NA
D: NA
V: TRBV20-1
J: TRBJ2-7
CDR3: CSARGPGEQYF
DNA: TGCAGTGCTAGAGGGCCAGGGGAGCAGTACTTC

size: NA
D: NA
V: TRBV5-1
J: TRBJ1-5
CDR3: CASSLGPERGNQPQHF
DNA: TGCGCCAGCAGCTTGGGACCGGAGAGGGGCAATCAGCCCCAGCATTTT

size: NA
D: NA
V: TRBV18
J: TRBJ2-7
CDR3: CASSPPYQYYEQYF
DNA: TGTGCCAGCTCACCACCATACCAGTACTACGAGCAGTACTTC

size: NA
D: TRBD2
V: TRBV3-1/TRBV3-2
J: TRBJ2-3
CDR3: CASSQRRSAGGDTQYF
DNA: TGTGCCAGCAGCCAGAGGAGGTCAGCGGGAGGAGATACGCAGTATTTT

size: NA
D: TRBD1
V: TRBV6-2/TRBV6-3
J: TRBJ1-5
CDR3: CASSYSGTGNQPQHF
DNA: TGTGCCAGCAGTTACTCCGGGACAGGCAATCAGCCCCAGCATTTT

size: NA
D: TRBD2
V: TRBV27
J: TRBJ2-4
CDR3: CASSSLAGALIAKNIQYF
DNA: TGTGCCAGCAGTAGTCTAGCGGGAGCCCTTATAGCCAAAAACATTCAGTACTTC

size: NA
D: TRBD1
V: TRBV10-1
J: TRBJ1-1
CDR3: CASSPGQGASTEAFF
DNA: TGCGCCAGCAGCCCGGGACAGGGGGCTTCGACTGAAGCTTTCTTT

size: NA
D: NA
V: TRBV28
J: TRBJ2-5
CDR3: CASSPQETQYF
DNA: TGTGCCAGCAGTCCACAAGAGACCCAGTACTTC

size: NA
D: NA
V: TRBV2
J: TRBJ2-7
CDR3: CASRLGSYEQYF
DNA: TGTGCCAGCAGGCTCGGGTCCTACGAGCAGTACTTC

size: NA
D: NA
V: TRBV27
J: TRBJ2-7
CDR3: CASSLSGASYEQYF
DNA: TGTGCCAGCAGTTTATCGGGAGCCTCCTACGAGCAGTACTTC

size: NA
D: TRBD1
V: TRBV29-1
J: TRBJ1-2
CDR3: CSVEGAGGRSGYTF
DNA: TGCAGCGTTGAAGGGGCAGGGGGCAGGTCTGGCTACACCTTC

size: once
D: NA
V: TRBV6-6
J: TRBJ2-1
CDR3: CASSPFSGNEQFF
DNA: TGTGCCAGCAGTCCCTTTAGCGGAAATGAGCAGTTCTTC

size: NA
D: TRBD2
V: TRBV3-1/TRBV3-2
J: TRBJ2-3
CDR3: CASSQEGGGRAGLTDTQYF
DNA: TGTGCCAGCAGCCAAGAGGGAGGCGGGAGGGCCGGGTTAACAGATACGCAGTATTTT

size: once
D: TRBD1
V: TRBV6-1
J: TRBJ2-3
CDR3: CASSEAGDRGDTQYF
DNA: TGTGCCAGCAGTGAAGCAGGGGACAGGGGAGATACGCAGTATTTT

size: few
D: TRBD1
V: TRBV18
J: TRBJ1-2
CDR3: CASSPAAQGADYGYTF
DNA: TGTGCCAGCTCACCCGCGGCGCAGGGGGCTGACTATGGCTACACCTTC

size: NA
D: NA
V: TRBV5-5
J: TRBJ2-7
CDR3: CASSPSGQGKSYEQYF
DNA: TGTGCCAGCAGCCCTAGCGGACAGGGAAAATCCTACGAGCAGTACTTC

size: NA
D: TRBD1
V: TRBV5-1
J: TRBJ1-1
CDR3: CASSQPDRVGNTEAFF
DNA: TGCGCCAGCAGCCAACCGGACAGGGTGGGGAACACTGAAGCTTTCTTT

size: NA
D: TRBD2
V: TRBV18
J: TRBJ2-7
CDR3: CASSPGLREIVYEQYF
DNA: TGTGCCAGCTCTCCCGGGCTGCGGGAGATTGTTTACGAGCAGTACTTC

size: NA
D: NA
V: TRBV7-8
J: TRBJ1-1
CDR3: CASSQTDIGTEAFF
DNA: TGTGCCAGCAGCCAGACAGATATCGGGACTGAAGCTTTCTTT

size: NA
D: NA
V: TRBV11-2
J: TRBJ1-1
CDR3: CASSPQFHREKDTEAFF
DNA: TGTGCCAGCAGCCCGCAGTTCCACAGGGAGAAGGACACTGAAGCTTTCTTT

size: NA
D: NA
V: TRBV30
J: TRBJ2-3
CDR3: CAWSQSTDTQYF
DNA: TGTGCCTGGAGCCAAAGCACAGATACGCAGTATTTT

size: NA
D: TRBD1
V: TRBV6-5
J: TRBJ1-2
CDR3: CASSYDRAPYGYTF
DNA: TGTGCCAGCAGTTACGACAGGGCCCCCTATGGCTACACCTTC

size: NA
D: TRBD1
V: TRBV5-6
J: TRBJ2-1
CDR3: CASSPKQGAMGEQFF
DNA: TGTGCCAGCAGCCCCAAACAGGGGGCTATGGGTGAGCAGTTCTTC

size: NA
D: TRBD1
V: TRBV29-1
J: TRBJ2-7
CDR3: CSAGDRGRDEQYF
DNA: TGCAGCGCTGGGGACAGGGGGCGCGACGAGCAGTACTTC